This is a list of T cell receptor beta chains from one sample in a study of regulatory T cells in long-lasting Graves disease. TCRdb analysed the multiplex PCR reads with MiXCR anew, one entry per CDR3 protein. The sample holds roughly 400,000 distinct CDR3 sequences, less than 25% seen once. Source: peripheral blood mononuclear cells (PBMCs), taken when the disease was refractory, from a patient treated with antithyroid drugs. The receptors derive from a female donor with Graves disease. Both conserved end residues are part of each CDR3. The D gene is left open where the match is weak. The size of a clone is reported for some rows only, either as once, few or many, or as a class for expanded clones.

j_gene	abundance	v_gene	d_gene	CDR3aa	CDR3nt
TRBJ2-2	-	TRBV6-2/TRBV6-3	TRBD2	CASSYTRLAGSTGELFF	TGTGCCAGCAGTTACACGCGACTAGCGGGGAGCACCGGGGAGCTGTTTTTT
TRBJ2-2	-	TRBV7-9	TRBD1	CASSTRGHGELFF	TGTGCCAGCAGCACCAGGGGGCACGGGGAGCTGTTTTTT
TRBJ2-2	-	TRBV29-1	TRBD2	CSVTSGGARGGELFF	TGCAGCGTAACTAGCGGGGGCGCGAGAGGCGGGGAGCTGTTTTTT
TRBJ2-5	-	TRBV28	-	CASSPGYTQYF	TGTGCCAGCAGCCCTGGGTATACCCAGTACTTC
TRBJ2-1	-	TRBV5-1	TRBD2	CASSLDSGRNSEQFF	TGCGCCAGCAGCTTGGATAGCGGGAGAAACAGTGAGCAGTTCTTC
TRBJ1-1	many	TRBV14	-	CASSKLMGRGNTEAFF	TGTGCCAGCAGTAAACTAATGGGCCGGGGGAACACTGAAGCTTTCTTT
TRBJ1-6	many	TRBV2	TRBD1	CASVQETGERSPLHF	TGTGCCAGTGTCCAGGAGACAGGGGAGAGGTCACCCCTCCACTTT
TRBJ1-1	-	TRBV6-2/TRBV6-3	TRBD1	CASRNRGSAFF	TGTGCCAGCAGAAACAGGGGATCGGCTTTCTTT
TRBJ2-3	few	TRBV6-2/TRBV6-3	TRBD2	CASSYYLAAFASSTDTQYF	TGTGCCAGCAGTTACTATCTAGCGGCGTTCGCCTCTAGCACAGATACGCAGTATTTT
TRBJ1-1	-	TRBV6-1	-	CATQRNTEAFF	TGTGCCACCCAGAGGAACACTGAAGCTTTCTTT